The 9 T cell receptor beta chains given below trace back to one sample, sequenced in a study of shared T cell receptors in the human thymus. This table comes from immunoSEQ multiplex PCR, and its TCRdb copy is limited to in-frame clones, with some not included. This sample has about 500,000 clones; 75% to 80% occur once, and the top ten carry about 0.013%. These data were likewise used in another study, on human thymus T cells.

Sequenced input: thymocytes. These receptors came from a boy less than two years old with a congenital heart defect.

V usage is TRBV6-6 and J usage is TRBJ2-3; the D is unclear. Germline V gene lookup returns CDR1 MNHNY and CDR2 SVGAGI (reference sequence). The CDR3 covers 15 residues. With 2 bases removed from V and 0 bases from J, the gap between germline ends came to 9 bases. The chain's CDR3 is CASSYEHMSTDTQYF. The DNA for the CDR3 is TGTGCCAGCAGTTACGAACACATGAGCACAGATACGCAGTATTTT.

The chain has TRBV7-9 and TRBJ2-7, with TRBD2 identical over 7 bases. The CDR3 sequence is 15 residues long. V lost 4 bases, J lost 5 bases, and 11 bases stayed unmatched. Germline V CDR1 and CDR2: SEHNR, FQNEAQ (reference sequence). CDR3 region: CASSSPQASGNEQYF. CDR3 nucleotides: TGTGCCAGCAGCTCCCCCCAGGCGAGCGGGAACGAGCAGTACTTC.

This sequence joins TRBV28 and TRBJ2-7; the match to TRBD1 covers 8 bases. V shed 2 bases and J 0 bases; nucleotides not matched to a gene: 9. The V gene's germline CDR1 is MDHEN and CDR2 SYDVKM. The CDR3 sequence is 17 residues long. CDR3 sequence (DNA): TGTGCCAGCAGTTTAAGGGGGGACAGGAGGAGCTCCTACGAGCAGTACTTC. It is translated as CASSLRGDRRSSYEQYF.

The chain is built from TRBV7-9 and TRBJ1-2, with D maybe TRBD1 (5 bases). Germline V CDR1 and CDR2: SEHNR, FQNEAQ (reference sequence). The CDR3 has 13 residues. V was pared by 4 bases and J by 3 bases, with 9 bases between. DNA for the CDR3: TGTGCCAGCAGCTCGGGGGGGGACTATGGCTACACCTTC. This codes for CASSSGGDYGYTF.

About this clone: Other DNA sequences in this specimen translate into the identical CDR3. The J gene is TRBJ2-3, the V gene TRBV9; 10 nucleotides line up with TRBD2. V lost 2 bases to trimming and J lost 0 bases; unmatched junction nucleotides: 0. This CDR3 has 15 amino acids. Looked up from germline, CDR1 is SGDLS and CDR2 is YYNGEE. As DNA, the CDR3 is TGTGCCAGCAGCGTGACTAGCGGGAGCACAGATACGCAGTATTTT. This encodes CASSVTSGSTDTQYF.

The chain is built from TRBV7-9 and TRBJ2-4, with 8 bases matching TRBD2. Trimming removed 2 bases from V and 7 bases from J; junction bases left unmatched: 13. The CDR3 has 17 residues. The germline CDR1 and CDR2 sequences are SEHNR and FQNEAQ (reference sequence). CDR3 amino acids: CASSLSRASGRLNIQYF. Here the CDR3 DNA reads TGTGCCAGCAGCTTAAGCAGGGCGAGCGGGAGATTGAACATTCAGTACTTC.

CDR3 coding DNA: TGCAGCGTTGAAGGACAGGGGGGCACAGATACGCAGTATTTT. As protein: CSVEGQGGTDTQYF. The rearrangement links TRBV29-1 to TRBJ2-3; TRBD1 matches at 9 bases. Germline assignment: CDR1 SQVTM and CDR2 ANQGSEA. CDR3 size: 14 residues. V dropped 1 base and J dropped 1; count of bases not matched to a gene: 0.

The V and J genes are TRBV4-2 and TRBJ2-3; 8 bases line up with TRBD2. The CDR3 length is 17 residues. The ends lost 6 bases at V and 0 bases at J; junction bases unmatched: 11. Germline V gene lookup returns CDR1 LGHNA and CDR2 YNFKEQ. CDR3 sequence reads: CASRGLGEIESTDTQYF. DNA for the CDR3: TGTGCCAGCAGGGGACTAGGCGAGATCGAAAGCACAGATACGCAGTATTTT.

The rearrangement links TRBV15 to TRBJ1-1; D uncertain. V dropped 0 bases and J dropped 6 bases, with 8 bases sitting between them. The CDR3 is 13 amino acids. Germline values: CDR1 LNHNV, CDR2 YYDKDF (reference sequence). The CDR3 spells CATSREGDPEAFF. The CDR3 DNA sequence: TGTGCCACCAGCAGAGAGGGCGACCCTGAAGCTTTCTTT.